The subject of this entry is one T cell receptor (beta chain). The antigen is undetermined. It was with 60 Vbeta and 13 Jbeta primers that the PCR ran. Data came from immunoSEQ multiplex PCR; TCRdb stores just in-frame clones and leaves some out. This sample yields around 150,000 clones, of which around 80% are seen a single time; around 7% belongs to the top ten. These data belong to a study of cytomegalovirus exposure and HLA in healthy donors. Study-wide results and caveats: Confirmation was obtained in vitro that a few CMV-associated chains are specific for CMV antigens. It was approximately 150 TCR beta chains that were listed as cytomegalovirus-associated. TCR beta chains associated with HLA were, in a later analysis, more clonally expanded than equally common others.

This CDR3 is built from 14 residues. Per germline, CDR1 SGHRS and CDR2 YFSETQ. Trimming cost V 2 bases and J 5 bases, with 14 bases left between them. What was sequenced was PBMCs. The rearrangement links TRBV5-1 to TRBJ2-7; tentative D call: TRBD2 (5 bases). The TCR was taken from a man aged 35 to 55 in good health and CMV-seropositive. Written as DNA, the CDR3 is TGCGCCAGCAGCTTCCTAGCAACGGGCGACGAGCAGTACTTC. Its translation: CASSFLATGDEQYF.